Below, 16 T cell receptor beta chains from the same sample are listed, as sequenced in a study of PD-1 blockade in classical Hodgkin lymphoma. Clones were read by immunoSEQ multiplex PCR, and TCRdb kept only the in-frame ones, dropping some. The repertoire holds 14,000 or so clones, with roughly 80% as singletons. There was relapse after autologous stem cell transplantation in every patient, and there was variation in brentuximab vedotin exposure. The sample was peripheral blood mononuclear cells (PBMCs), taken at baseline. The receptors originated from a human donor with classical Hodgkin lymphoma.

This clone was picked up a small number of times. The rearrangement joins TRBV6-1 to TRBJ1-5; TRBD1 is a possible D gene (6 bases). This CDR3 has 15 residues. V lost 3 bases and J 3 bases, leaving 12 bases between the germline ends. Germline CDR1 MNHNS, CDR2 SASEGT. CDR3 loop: CASSDDRLLNQPQHF. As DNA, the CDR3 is TGTGCCAGCAGTGATGACAGGCTTCTCAATCAGCCCCAGCATTTT.

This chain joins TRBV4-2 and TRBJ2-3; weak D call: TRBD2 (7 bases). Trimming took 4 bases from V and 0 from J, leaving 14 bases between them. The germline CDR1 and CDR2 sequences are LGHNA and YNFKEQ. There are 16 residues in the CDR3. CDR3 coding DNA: TGTGCCAGCAGCCCGGGGGGCTCAAGAAGCACAGATACGCAGTATTTT. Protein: CASSPGGSRSTDTQYF.

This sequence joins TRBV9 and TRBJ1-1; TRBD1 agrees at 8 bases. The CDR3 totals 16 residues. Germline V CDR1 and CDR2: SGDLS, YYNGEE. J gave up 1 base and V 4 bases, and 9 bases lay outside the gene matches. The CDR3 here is CASSPRGQEKNTEAFF. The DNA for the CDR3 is TGTGCCAGCAGCCCCCGGGGACAGGAGAAGAACACTGAAGCTTTCTTT.

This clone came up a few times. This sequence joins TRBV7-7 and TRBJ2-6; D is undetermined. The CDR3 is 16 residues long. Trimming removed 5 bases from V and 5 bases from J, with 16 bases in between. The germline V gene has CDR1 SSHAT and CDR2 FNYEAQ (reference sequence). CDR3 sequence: CASSATPQSRANVLTF. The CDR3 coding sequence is TGTGCCAGCAGCGCGACCCCACAAAGTCGGGCCAACGTCCTGACTTTC.

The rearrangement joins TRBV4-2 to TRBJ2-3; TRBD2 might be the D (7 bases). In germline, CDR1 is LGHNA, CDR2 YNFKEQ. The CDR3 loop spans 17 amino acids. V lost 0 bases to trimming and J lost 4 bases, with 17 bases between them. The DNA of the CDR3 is TGTGCCAGCAGCCAAGATCTGGGACGGGGGGCCCCAGATACGCAGTATTTT. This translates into CASSQDLGRGAPDTQYF.

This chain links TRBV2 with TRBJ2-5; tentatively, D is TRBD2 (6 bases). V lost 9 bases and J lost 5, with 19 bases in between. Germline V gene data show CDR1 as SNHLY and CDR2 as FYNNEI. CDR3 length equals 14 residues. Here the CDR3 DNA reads TGTGCCAGTTCTTCGGACGGGGGAAGGGAGACCCAGTACTTC. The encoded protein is CASSSDGGRETQYF.

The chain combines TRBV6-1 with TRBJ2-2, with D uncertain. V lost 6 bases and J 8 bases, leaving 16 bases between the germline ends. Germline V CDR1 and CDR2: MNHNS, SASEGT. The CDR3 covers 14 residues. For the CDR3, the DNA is TGTGCCAGCAGGGATCTATTGCGAAAAGGGGAGCTGTTTTTT. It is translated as CASRDLLRKGELFF.

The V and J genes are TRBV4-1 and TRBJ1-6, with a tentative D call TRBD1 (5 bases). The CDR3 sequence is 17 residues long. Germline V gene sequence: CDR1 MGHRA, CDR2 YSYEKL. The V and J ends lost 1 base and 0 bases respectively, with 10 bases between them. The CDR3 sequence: CASSQVEGFSYNSPLHF. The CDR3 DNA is TGCGCCAGCAGCCAAGTTGAGGGGTTCTCCTATAATTCACCCCTCCACTTT.

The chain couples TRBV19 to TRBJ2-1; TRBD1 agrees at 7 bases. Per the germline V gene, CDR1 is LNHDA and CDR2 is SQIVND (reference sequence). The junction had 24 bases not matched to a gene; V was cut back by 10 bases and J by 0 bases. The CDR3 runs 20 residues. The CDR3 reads CAKGEFGRQGWLGSYNEQFF. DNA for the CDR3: TGTGCCAAGGGGGAGTTTGGGAGACAGGGATGGTTGGGCTCCTACAATGAGCAGTTCTTC.

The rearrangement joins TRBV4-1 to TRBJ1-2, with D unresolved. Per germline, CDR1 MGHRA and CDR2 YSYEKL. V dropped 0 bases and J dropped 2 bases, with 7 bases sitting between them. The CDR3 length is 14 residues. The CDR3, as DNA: TGCGCCAGCAGCCAAGAGCCAGGAAACTATGGCTACACCTTC. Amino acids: CASSQEPGNYGYTF.

The CDR3 sequence is CASSTHGQNQPQHF. The CDR3, as DNA: TGTGCCAGTAGTACCCACGGACAGAATCAGCCCCAGCATTTT. The chain couples TRBV19 to TRBJ1-5; D is perhaps TRBD1 (6 bases). Germline V gene sequence: CDR1 LNHDA, CDR2 SQIVND (reference sequence). Trimming stripped 4 bases from V and 4 bases from J, with 11 bases between. This CDR3 spans 14 amino acids.

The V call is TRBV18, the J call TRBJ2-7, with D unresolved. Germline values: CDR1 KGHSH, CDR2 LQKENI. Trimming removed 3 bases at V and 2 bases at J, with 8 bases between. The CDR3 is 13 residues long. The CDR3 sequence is CASSPRAAYEQYF. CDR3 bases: TGTGCCAGCTCACCTCGGGCAGCCTACGAGCAGTACTTC.

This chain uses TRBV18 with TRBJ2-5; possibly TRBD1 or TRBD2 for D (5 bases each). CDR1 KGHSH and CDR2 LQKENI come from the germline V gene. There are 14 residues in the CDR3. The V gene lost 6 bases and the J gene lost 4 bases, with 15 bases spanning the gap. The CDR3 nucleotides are TGTGCCAGCTCTTCGGGGCAGATTGGAGAGACCCAGTACTTC. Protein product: CASSSGQIGETQYF.

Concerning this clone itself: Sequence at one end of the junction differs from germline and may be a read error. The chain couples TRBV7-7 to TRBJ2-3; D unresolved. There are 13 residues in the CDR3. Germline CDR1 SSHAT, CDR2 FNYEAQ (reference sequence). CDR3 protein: CASSLDIEDTQYF. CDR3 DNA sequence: TGTGCTAGCAGCTTAGATATCGAGGATACGCAGTATTTT.

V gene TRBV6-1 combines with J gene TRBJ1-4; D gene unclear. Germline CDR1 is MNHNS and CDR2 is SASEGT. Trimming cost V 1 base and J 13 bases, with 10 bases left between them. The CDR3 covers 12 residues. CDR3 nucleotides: TGTGCCAGCAGTGAAGGGGATAAGGGACTGTTTTTT. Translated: CASSEGDKGLFF.

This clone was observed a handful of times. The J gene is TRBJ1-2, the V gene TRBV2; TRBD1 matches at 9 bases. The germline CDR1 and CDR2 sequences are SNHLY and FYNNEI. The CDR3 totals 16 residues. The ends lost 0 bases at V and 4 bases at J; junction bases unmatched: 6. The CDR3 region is CASSEAGRTGAYGYTF. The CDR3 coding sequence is TGTGCCAGCAGTGAAGCCGGGAGGACAGGGGCCTATGGCTACACCTTC.